A selection of T cell receptor beta chains follows, all from one sample in a study of cytomegalovirus exposure and HLA in healthy donors. Sequenced by immunoSEQ multiplex PCR; TCRdb stores in-frame clones only, minus some. There are roughly 150,000 clones in the sample; around 84% occur only once, and about 2.5% lies in the top ten. The sample was PBMCs. Receptor source: a man younger than 45 in good health and CMV-seropositive. Both conserved end residues are trimmed from each CDR3. D genes are given only for firm matches.

j_gene	v_gene	d_gene	CDR3aa
TRBJ2-1	TRBV5-1	TRBD2	ASSLVGTSSGGEQF
TRBJ1-1	TRBV5-1	-	ASSLKRGALGTEAF
TRBJ2-1	TRBV7-9	TRBD1	ASSSGTGRNEQF
TRBJ2-7	TRBV6-1	TRBD1	ASSAQTGTGYEQY
TRBJ2-7	TRBV9	TRBD2	ASSPLSSGYEQY
TRBJ2-1	TRBV7-3	TRBD1	ASSLNSRGQGEQF
TRBJ2-1	TRBV30	-	AWSVTVDEQF
-	TRBV13	TRBD2	ASSLGSGYSYEQY
TRBJ2-1	TRBV5-1	TRBD2	ASSFQAGVSYNEQF
TRBJ1-4	TRBV6-5	-	ASSYSSRTNEKLF
TRBJ1-1	TRBV2	-	ARTELMNTEAF
TRBJ1-6	TRBV5-1	-	ASAGATYNSPLH
TRBJ1-1	TRBV28	-	ASSLEQMNTEAF
TRBJ1-2	TRBV2	TRBD1	ASNRQGRNYGYT
TRBJ2-2	TRBV27	-	ASSLSRVAGELF
TRBJ1-6	TRBV5-4	TRBD1	ASSLNTGGEYNSPLH
TRBJ1-1	TRBV10-2	TRBD1	ASSLGQKSTEAF